These 2 T cell receptor beta chains were sequenced from one sample in a study of blood T cells in healthy people across ages. For the second PCR, which ran for about 6 to 11 cycles, a sample-barcoded 5' primer and a J-beta primer mix were used. One entry per CDR3 protein, called by TCRdb with MiXCR from the 5' RACE reads. The table lists over 1,500,000 distinct CDR3 sequences, less than 50% of them singletons. The sample consisted of blood. The source of these receptors is a woman aged 40 to 50 in good health.

This clonotype was seen a single time. The gene calls are TRBV27 and TRBJ2-4; D gene uncertain. The end of the DNA is better explained by TRBJ2-7, so the J call may be wrong. CDR1 MNHEY and CDR2 SMNVEV come from the germline V gene (reference sequence). The CDR3 runs to 14 residues. The CDR3 DNA sequence: TGTGCCAGCAGTCCCACTTTTGTTAGAGACGAGCAGTACTTC. This encodes CASSPTFVRDEQYF.

V usage is TRBV28 and J usage is TRBJ2-7, with D maybe TRBD2 (6 bases). Germline-derived CDR1 and CDR2 are MDHEN and SYDVKM. Trimming pared 7 bases from V and 6 bases from J, leaving 25 bases between. This CDR3 is built from 16 residues. The CDR3 bases are TGTGCCAGCACGAGATTCGGAGGGGCAGTTGCGGGCGAGCAGTACTTC. It specifies CASTRFGGAVAGEQYF.